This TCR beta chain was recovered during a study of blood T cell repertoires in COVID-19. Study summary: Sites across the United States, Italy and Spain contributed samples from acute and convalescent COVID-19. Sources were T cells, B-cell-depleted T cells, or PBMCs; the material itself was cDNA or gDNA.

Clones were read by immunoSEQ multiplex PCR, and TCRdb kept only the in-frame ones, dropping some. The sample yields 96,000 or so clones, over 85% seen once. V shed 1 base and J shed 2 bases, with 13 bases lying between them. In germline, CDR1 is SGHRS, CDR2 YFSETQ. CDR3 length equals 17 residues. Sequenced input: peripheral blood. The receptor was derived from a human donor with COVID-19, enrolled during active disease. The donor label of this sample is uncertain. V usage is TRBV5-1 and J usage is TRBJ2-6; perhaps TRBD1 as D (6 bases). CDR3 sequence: CASSLQGLRAGANVLTF. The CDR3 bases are TGCGCCAGCAGCTTGCAGGGGCTGCGTGCTGGGGCCAACGTCCTGACTTTC.